Presented here are 27 T cell receptor beta chains from one specimen sequenced in a study of blood T cell repertoires in COVID-19 (TCRdb year 2020). Library preparation used the immunoSEQ multiplex PCR assay. The clones in this table, taken by TCRdb from immuneACCESS, are in-frame only. Not every clone is retained; where verified, under half of the shortfall comes from an unresolved V gene, and the cause of the rest is unknown. The sample table shows roughly 70,000 clones, and approximately 90% are seen once. The ten most abundant clones make up 2.6% of the sample. The specimen was peripheral blood. Receptor source: a man aged 50 to 60 with COVID-19, enrolled during active disease.

The gene calls are TRBV28 and TRBJ2-1; D is unclear. Trimming cost V 4 bases and J 9 bases, with 10 bases left between them. The CDR3 loop spans 12 amino acids. Germline CDR1 is MDHEN and CDR2 is SYDVKM. The chain's CDR3 is CASSSGVSEQFF. The CDR3 nucleotides are TGTGCCAGCAGTTCAGGCGTCAGTGAGCAGTTCTTC.

The chain combines TRBV18 with TRBJ2-7; tentative D call: TRBD1 (5 bases). Trimming stripped 0 bases from V and 3 bases from J, with 6 bases between. This CDR3 has 13 amino acids. The germline gives CDR1 KGHSH, CDR2 LQKENI. Here the CDR3 reads CASSPPGLYEQYF. Written as DNA, the CDR3 is TGTGCCAGCTCACCACCGGGGCTCTACGAGCAGTACTTC.

This chain links TRBV19 with TRBJ1-2; no clear D gene. In germline, CDR1 is LNHDA, CDR2 SQIVND (reference sequence). The CDR3 spans 13 residues. Trimming shortened V by 10 bases and J by 1 base, and 13 bases separated the two germline ends. CDR3 sequence: CATSSRGNYGYTF. The CDR3 DNA sequence: TGTGCCACCTCATCACGGGGTAACTATGGCTACACCTTC.

V and J are TRBV11-2 and TRBJ2-1; 10 nucleotides line up with TRBD2. Germline CDR1 is SGHAT and CDR2 is FQNNGV. V lost 8 bases and J lost 2; bases outside the gene matches: 0. The CDR3 sequence is 13 residues long. The CDR3 DNA reads as TGTGCCAGCGGACTAGCGGCCTACAATGAGCAGTTCTTC. Amino acid sequence: CASGLAAYNEQFF. Drawing the rest from reference TRBV11-2 and TRBJ2-1, the complete variable domain is EAGVAQSPRYKIIEKRQSVAFWCNPISGHATLYWYQQILGQGPKLLIQFQNNGVVDDSQLPKDRFSAERLKGVDSTLKIQPAKLEDSAVYLCASGLAAYNEQFFGPGTRLTVL.

This clone was picked up one time. The V gene is TRBV7-9, the J gene TRBJ2-2; no reliable D call. The germline V gene encodes CDR1 SEHNR and CDR2 FQNEAQ (reference sequence). Trimming left V 5 bases short and J 5 bases short, with 12 bases between. This CDR3 comprises 14 residues. In DNA, the CDR3 is TGTGCCAGCAGCCGGAGAGCCCCGACCGGGGAGCTGTTTTTT. Amino acid sequence: CASSRRAPTGELFF.

This chain uses TRBV15 with TRBJ1-4; D call uncertain. This CDR3 has 14 amino acids. Germline CDR1 LNHNV, CDR2 YYDKDF (reference sequence). Trimming removed 0 bases from V and 5 bases from J, with 7 bases in between. In DNA, the CDR3 is TGTGCCACCAGCAGAGAGGGCGGGAATGAAAAACTGTTTTTT. It yields the protein CATSREGGNEKLFF.

The chain is built from TRBV15 and TRBJ2-3; possibly TRBD1 for D (6 bases). V lost 4 bases, J lost 3 bases, and 14 bases lay in between. Germline-derived CDR1 and CDR2 are LNHNV and YYDKDF (reference sequence). The CDR3 is made up of 15 amino acids. CDR3 region: CATSKRGQITDTQYF. Written as DNA, the CDR3 is TGTGCCACCAGCAAGCGAGGACAGATAACAGATACGCAGTATTTT.

This chain links TRBV6-2 or TRBV6-3 with TRBJ2-5, with 8 bases fitting TRBD1. The CDR3 length is 16 residues. Germline loops: CDR1 MNHEY, CDR2 SVGEGT. With 2 bases clipped from V and 5 bases from J, the junction kept 10 bases outside the gene matches. The CDR3 here is CASSYQDRGYGETQYF. The CDR3 DNA is TGTGCCAGCAGTTACCAAGACAGGGGCTATGGGGAGACCCAGTACTTC.

The V gene is TRBV19, the J gene TRBJ2-7; TRBD2 agrees at 13 bases. CDR3 length: 21 amino acids. Germline assignment: CDR1 LNHDA and CDR2 SQIVND (reference sequence). Trimming cost V 4 bases and J 5 bases; bases outside gene matches: 23. CDR3 bases: TGTGCCAGTAGTAAATCCACCTCCGGACGGGTAGGGACTAGCGGGAAAAACGAGCAGTACTTC. Translating gives CASSKSTSGRVGTSGKNEQYF.

In the case of this clone: An end of the junction does not agree with germline; a read error may underlie this. The genes are TRBV7-2 and TRBJ1-6, with 9 bases matching TRBD1. The CDR3 extends over 15 amino acids. The germline V gene encodes CDR1 SGHTA and CDR2 FQGNSA. The CDR3 DNA follows: TGTGCCAGCAGCCCACGGACAGGGGACCATTCAGCCCTCCACTTT. Its translation is CASSPRTGDHSALHF.

The chain links TRBV27 to TRBJ2-1; 8 bases are shared with TRBD1. V lost 6 bases and J lost 4; bases outside the gene matches: 5. Germline V CDR1 and CDR2: MNHEY, SMNVEV (reference sequence). This CDR3 spans 14 amino acids. This CDR3 reads CASREDRVYNEQFF. CDR3 DNA sequence: TGTGCCAGCAGGGAGGACAGGGTTTACAATGAGCAGTTCTTC.

The table lists this clone with a count of one. The chain combines TRBV30 with TRBJ2-3; TRBD2 matches 9 bases. Germline CDR1 is GTSNPN and CDR2 is SVGIG (reference sequence). This CDR3 has 15 residues. J lost 2 bases, V lost 7 bases, and 10 bases had no gene match. As DNA, the CDR3 is TGTGCCTCCACGACTAGCGGACTCAACACAGATACGCAGTATTTT. Translation: CASTTSGLNTDTQYF.

CDR3 DNA: TGCAGCGTTGGGTTGACTAACTACAATGAGCAGTTCTTC. This sequence encodes CSVGLTNYNEQFF. The gene calls are TRBV29-1 and TRBJ2-1; a possible D gene is TRBD2 (5 bases). Germline CDR1 reads SQVTM; CDR2 reads ANQGSEA. This CDR3 is 13 amino acids long. V was clipped by 4 bases and J by 3 bases, with 10 bases between them.

This chain links TRBV5-6 with TRBJ2-7; TRBD1 matches 10 bases. Germline CDR1 is SGHDT and CDR2 is YYEEEE. With 3 bases clipped from V and 4 bases from J, the junction kept 7 bases outside the gene matches. The CDR3 runs 15 residues. Here the CDR3 DNA reads TGTGCCAGCAGCTCCGGGACAGGGGCTTTTTACGAGCAGTACTTC. It codes for CASSSGTGAFYEQYF.

This clone appeared once. This chain joins TRBV5-4 and TRBJ2-7; TRBD2 matches 10 bases. V lost 3 bases to trimming and J lost 2 bases; unmatched junction nucleotides: 2. The length of the CDR3 is 14 residues. Germline lookup yields CDR1 SGHNT and CDR2 YYREEE (reference sequence). CDR3 nucleotides: TGTGCCAGCAGCTGGACTAGCGGTACCTACGAGCAGTACTTC. As protein: CASSWTSGTYEQYF.

The chain combines TRBV29-1 with TRBJ2-5; weak D call: TRBD1 (5 bases). The length of the CDR3 is 14 residues. Germline V gives CDR1 SQVTM, CDR2 ANQGSEA. Trimming shortened V by 2 bases and J by 1 base, and 11 bases separated the two germline ends. CDR3 DNA: TGCAGCGTTGAAAGGGGCGGTCCCCAAGAGACCCAGTACTTC. It translates to CSVERGGPQETQYF.

V gene TRBV27 combines with J gene TRBJ1-2; D call uncertain. The CDR3 consists of 12 residues. The V and J ends lost 3 bases and 6 bases respectively, with 8 bases between them. Germline loops: CDR1 MNHEY, CDR2 SMNVEV (reference sequence). CDR3 nucleotide sequence: TGTGCCAGCAGTTTGGTGTTAGATGGCTACACCTTC. Protein: CASSLVLDGYTF.

This chain joins TRBV7-2 and TRBJ1-6, with unresolved D. Per the germline V gene, CDR1 is SGHTA and CDR2 is FQGNSA. This CDR3 region has 15 residues. Trimming shortened V by 5 bases and J by 5 bases, and 13 bases separated the two germline ends. The CDR3 sequence is CASSPQTGNNSPLHF. CDR3 nucleotide sequence: TGTGCCAGCAGCCCACAGACCGGAAATAATTCACCCCTCCACTTT.

The V and J genes are TRBV5-1 and TRBJ2-1; 10 nucleotides align to TRBD2. After removal of 0 bases from V and 6 bases from J, the junction contained 12 bases not matched to a gene. Germline lookup yields CDR1 SGHRS and CDR2 YFSETQ. The CDR3 contains 18 residues. CDR3 in amino acids: CASSLGILSGRQLNEQFF. The CDR3 DNA is TGCGCCAGCAGCTTGGGGATCCTTAGCGGGAGGCAACTCAATGAGCAGTTCTTC.

V usage is TRBV5-1 and J usage is TRBJ1-5, with D possibly being TRBD1 (6 bases). The germline V gene has CDR1 SGHRS and CDR2 YFSETQ. CDR3 length: 16 amino acids. Deletions cut 0 bases from V and 4 bases from J, with 14 bases between. The CDR3 DNA is TGCGCCAGCAGCTTGGGGCCGGGAAGGGGGAATCAGCCCCAGCATTTT. Its translation is CASSLGPGRGNQPQHF.

This chain joins TRBV9 and TRBJ2-2; 10 bases agree with TRBD1. The CDR3 has 17 residues. Losses at the gene ends were 1 base for V and 5 bases for J; bases not matched to a gene: 8. CDR1 and CDR2 (germline): SGDLS, YYNGEE. For the CDR3, the DNA is TGTGCCAGCAGCGTATCCGGGACAGGGGTGGTTACCGGGGAGCTGTTTTTT. Its protein is CASSVSGTGVVTGELFF.

This clone has a handful of counts. The V and J genes are TRBV27 and TRBJ2-3; 11 nucleotides align to TRBD2. This CDR3 spans 13 amino acids. The V gene end was trimmed by 10 bases and the J gene end by 2 bases; junction bases not matched to a gene: 2. Per germline, CDR1 MNHEY and CDR2 SMNVEV (reference sequence). The CDR3 region has the DNA TGTGCCACGGGACTAGCGGCCACAGATACGCAGTATTTT. The encoded protein is CATGLAATDTQYF.

V usage is TRBV19 and J usage is TRBJ1-4; D gene ambiguous. This CDR3 contains 14 residues. The V gene lost 5 bases and the J gene lost 8 bases, with 15 bases spanning the gap. Germline V gene data show CDR1 as LNHDA and CDR2 as SQIVND (reference sequence). CDR3 amino acids: CASSQQREMEKLFF. In DNA form, the CDR3 reads TGTGCCAGTAGTCAACAGCGGGAGATGGAAAAACTGTTTTTT.

The gene calls are TRBV7-2 and TRBJ1-3, with D perhaps TRBD1 (6 bases). Trimming took off 4 bases at V and 0 bases at J, with 13 bases between the two ends. Germline V CDR1 and CDR2: SGHTA, FQGNSA. The CDR3 length is 16 residues. The CDR3 coding sequence is TGTGCCAGCAGCTCACAGGGTTATGGCTCTGGAAACACCATATATTTT. It specifies CASSSQGYGSGNTIYF.

This sequence joins TRBV5-1 and TRBJ2-5, with TRBD2 matching over 9 bases. The V and J ends lost 4 bases and 2 bases, in that order; junction bases with no gene match: 9. This CDR3 comprises 16 residues. CDR1 SGHRS and CDR2 YFSETQ come from the germline V gene. This CDR3 reads CASSQNPTSGQETQYF. As DNA, the CDR3 is TGCGCCAGCAGCCAGAACCCGACTAGCGGACAAGAGACCCAGTACTTC.

The chain couples TRBV27 to TRBJ1-5, with a possible D match to TRBD1 (6 bases). The germline V and J ends were trimmed by 4 bases and 4 bases, with 17 bases remaining between them. The CDR3 runs 16 residues. CDR1 and CDR2 (germline): MNHEY, SMNVEV (reference sequence). CDR3 coding DNA: TGTGCCAGCAGTTCTACAGGGCCCCCATGGAATCAGCCCCAGCATTTT. Protein: CASSSTGPPWNQPQHF.

The genes are TRBV11-2 and TRBJ1-3; D is unresolved. CDR1 SGHAT and CDR2 FQNNGV come from the germline V gene. Trimming pared 5 bases from V and 3 bases from J, leaving 5 bases between. CDR3 length: 12 amino acids. This CDR3 reads CASSPGGNTIYF. The CDR3 region has the DNA TGTGCCAGCAGCCCCGGTGGAAACACCATATATTTT.